The TCR beta chain described here comes from a study of T cells in Graves' hyperthyroidism and ophthalmopathy. In its sample, this clonotype was seen many times. RNA transcripts were the template for amplifying TCR beta CDR3 regions. A set of HTBI primers served as the primers for a first-round RT-PCR of the TCR CDR3. TCRdb re-called the multiplex PCR reads with MiXCR, one entry per CDR3 protein. The sample has hundreds of thousands of distinct CDR3 sequences, approximately 14% seen once. CDR1 LNHDA and CDR2 SQIVND come from the germline V gene (reference sequence). The germline V and J ends were trimmed by 6 bases and 1 base, with 9 bases remaining between them. This CDR3 region has 13 residues.

The rearrangement uses TRBV19 and TRBJ1-2; D is unclear. The specimen sequenced was blood. The TCR comes from a woman in her thirties or forties with Graves' ophthalmopathy. The CDR3 is CASSPHYNYGYTF. CDR3 bases: TGTGCCAGTAGCCCACATTATAACTATGGCTACACCTTC.